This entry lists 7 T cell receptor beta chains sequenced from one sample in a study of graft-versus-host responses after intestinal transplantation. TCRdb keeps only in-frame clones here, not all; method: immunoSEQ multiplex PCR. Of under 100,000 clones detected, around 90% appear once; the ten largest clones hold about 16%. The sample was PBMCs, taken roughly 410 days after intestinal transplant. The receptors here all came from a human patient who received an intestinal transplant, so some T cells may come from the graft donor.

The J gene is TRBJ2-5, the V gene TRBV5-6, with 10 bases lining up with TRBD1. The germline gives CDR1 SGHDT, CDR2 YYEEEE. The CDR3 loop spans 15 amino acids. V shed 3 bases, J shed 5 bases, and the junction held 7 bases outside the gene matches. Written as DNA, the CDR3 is TGTGCCAGCAGCTGGGGACAGGGGATTTCGGAGACCCAGTACTTC. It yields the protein CASSWGQGISETQYF. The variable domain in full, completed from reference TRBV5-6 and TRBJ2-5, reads DAGVTQSPTHLIKTRGQQVTLRCSPKSGHDTVSWYQQALGQGPQFIFQYYEEEERQRGNFPDRFSGHQFPNYSSELNVNALLLGDSALYLCASSWGQGISETQYFGPGTRLLVL.

CDR3: CASRQINSNQPQHF. DNA for the CDR3: TGTGCCAGTCGACAGATTAATAGCAATCAGCCCCAGCATTTT. The rearrangement links TRBV5-6 to TRBJ1-5, with D possibly being TRBD1 (5 bases). The V end was cut by 8 bases, the J end by 0 bases, with 12 bases between. Germline loops: CDR1 SGHDT, CDR2 YYEEEE. The CDR3 has 14 amino acids.

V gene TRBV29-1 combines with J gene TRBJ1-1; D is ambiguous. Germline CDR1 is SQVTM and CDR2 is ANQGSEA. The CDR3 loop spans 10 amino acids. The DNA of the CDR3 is TGCAGATACGGGCTGGACGAAGCTTTCTTT. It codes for CRYGLDEAFF.

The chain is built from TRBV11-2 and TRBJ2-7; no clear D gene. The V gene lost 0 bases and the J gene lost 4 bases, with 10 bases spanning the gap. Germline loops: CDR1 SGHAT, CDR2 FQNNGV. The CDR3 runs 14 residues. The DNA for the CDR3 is TGTGCCAGCAGCTTAGATCCCGGGTCGTACGAGCAGTACTTC. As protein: CASSLDPGSYEQYF.

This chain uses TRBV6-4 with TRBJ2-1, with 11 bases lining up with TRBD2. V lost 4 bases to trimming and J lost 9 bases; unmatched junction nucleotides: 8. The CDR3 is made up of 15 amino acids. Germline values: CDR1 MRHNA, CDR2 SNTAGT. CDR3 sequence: CASSATSGAAGEQFF. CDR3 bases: TGTGCCAGCAGTGCGACTAGCGGGGCGGCAGGTGAGCAGTTCTTC.

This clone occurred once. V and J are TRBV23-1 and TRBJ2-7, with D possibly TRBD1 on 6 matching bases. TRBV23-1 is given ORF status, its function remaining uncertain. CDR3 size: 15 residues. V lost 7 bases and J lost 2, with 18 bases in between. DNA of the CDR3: TGCGCCAGCACCCCCGGACAGCCCGGGCCCTACGAGCAGTACTTC. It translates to CASTPGQPGPYEQYF.

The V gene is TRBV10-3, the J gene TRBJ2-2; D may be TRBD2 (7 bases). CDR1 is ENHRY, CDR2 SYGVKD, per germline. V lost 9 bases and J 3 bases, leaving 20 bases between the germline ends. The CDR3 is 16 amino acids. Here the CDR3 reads CAIPKTRGADTGELFF. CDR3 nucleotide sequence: TGTGCCATTCCGAAAACTCGGGGGGCGGACACCGGGGAGCTGTTTTTT.